A selection of T cell receptor beta chains follows, all from one sample in a study of CD8+CD57+ T cells in acquired aplastic anemia. TCRdb re-called the reads with MiXCR, one entry per CDR3 protein. The repertoire includes approximately 300,000 distinct CDR3 sequences, 56% of them detected once, and 1.3% sits in the top ten. Sequencing was performed on sorted CD4+, CD8+, or CD8+CD57+ T cells (not recorded which) from PBMCs. These receptors were collected from a human donor with aplastic anemia. Both conserved end residues are part of each CDR3. D genes are given only for firm matches. The size field is filled for only some rows; it gives once, few, many or a size class.

TRBJ2-5 - TRBV10-2 few TGCGCCAGCACCTACCAAGAGACCCAGTACTTC CASTYQETQYF
TRBJ1-2 - TRBV20-1 many TGCAGTGCCCTCCAGGGTTTGGCTGGCTACACCTTC CSALQGLAGYTF
TRBJ2-3 TRBD2 TRBV7-9 many TGTGCCAGCAGCTTAGTCTCGGGACTAGCGGGAGGAGGGGATACGCAGTATTTT CASSLVSGLAGGGDTQYF
TRBJ1-6 - TRBV7-2 - TGTGCCAGCAGGATTATCGGGACATATAATTCACCCCTCCACTTT CASRIIGTYNSPLHF
TRBJ2-7 - TRBV7-9 - TGTGCCAGCTGTCCCCTGTGGAACATGGCCTACGAGCAGTACTTC CASCPLWNMAYEQYF
TRBJ1-5 - TRBV19 - TGTGCCAGTAGCCGGGGGTCTACCTACAATCAGCCCCAGCATTTT CASSRGSTYNQPQHF
TRBJ2-5 TRBD2 TRBV24-1 few TGTGCCACCAGTAAGACGGGAGGCGAAGAGACCCAGTACTTC CATSKTGGEETQYF
TRBJ1-2 - TRBV6-5 - TGTGCCACCACGGGGGGATATGGCTACACCTTC CATTGGYGYTF
TRBJ1-5 - TRBV6-1 many TGTGCCAGCACTTCCGTTAGCAATCAGCCCCAGCATTTT CASTSVSNQPQHF
TRBJ2-1 - TRBV10-3 once TGTGCCATCAGTGCCTATGGGGATGAGCAGTTCTTC CAISAYGDEQFF
TRBJ2-5 - TRBV19 - TGTGCCAGTAGTATAGATCCCGGCGTGGAGACCCAGTACTTC CASSIDPGVETQYF
TRBJ2-7 - TRBV7-3 many TGTGCCAGCAGCCCCCCGGCCAGGGGCGAGCAGTACTTC CASSPPARGEQYF
TRBJ2-5 - TRBV7-6 - TGTGCCAGCGGGGCAGGGTACGGGCGGACCCAGTACTTC CASGAGYGRTQYF
TRBJ2-7 TRBD1 TRBV10-1 - TGCGCCAGCAGGACTGGACAGGGGGCCTTGGGTGAGCAGTACTTC CASRTGQGALGEQYF
TRBJ2-7 - TRBV20-1 - TGCAGTGCTAGTGAAAGATACTACGAGCAGTACTTC CSASERYYEQYF
TRBJ1-1 - TRBV19 - TGTGCCAGTAGTATAGATGACAGTTTCACTGAAGCTTTCTTT CASSIDDSFTEAFF
TRBJ2-3 TRBD2 TRBV7-3 - TGTGCCAGCAGCTTAGGAGCGGGAGAGTTGCATACGCAGTATTTT CASSLGAGELHTQYF
TRBJ1-2 - TRBV20-1 - TGCAGTGCTAGGGGCAAAGGGGCCGCCTATGGCTACACCTTC CSARGKGAAYGYTF
TRBJ1-1 - TRBV5-8 few TGTGCCAGCAGCTTGATTGGGGGTGTAACAGACGGGGCTTTCTTT CASSLIGGVTDGAFF
TRBJ2-3 - TRBV25-1 - TGTGCCAGCAGTGTGACGGGTCGGGGGAGCACAGATACGCAGTATTTT CASSVTGRGSTDTQYF
TRBJ2-7 - TRBV7-2 few TGTGCCAGCAGCAACAACTACGAGCAGTACTTC CASSNNYEQYF
TRBJ2-7 - TRBV2 - TGTGCCAGCAGTGAGGAATCGGGGGCAGGGGGTATCGCCTACGAGCAGTACTTC CASSEESGAGGIAYEQYF
TRBJ2-3 TRBD2 TRBV25-1 - TGTGCCAGCAGTGAATGGACTAGCGGGGTCCCCACAGATACGCAGTATTTT CASSEWTSGVPTDTQYF
TRBJ2-1 TRBD1 TRBV7-3 once TGTGCCAGCAGCTTAACCGGGACAGGGGCCTACAATGAGCAGTTCTTC CASSLTGTGAYNEQFF
TRBJ2-7 - TRBV7-6 - TGTGCCAGCAGCACGCAGGAACCTTCCTACGAGCAGTACTTC CASSTQEPSYEQYF
TRBJ2-5 - TRBV6-1 - TGTGCCAGCAGGGTACTAGCTGAGACCCAGTACTTC CASRVLAETQYF
TRBJ2-7 - TRBV6-7 - TGTGCCAGCAAACAGCCACTTACTTCCTACGAGCAGTACTTC CASKQPLTSYEQYF
TRBJ2-1 - TRBV7-9 few TGTGCCAGCAGCCAACGAGACCTCGAGCAGTTCTTC CASSQRDLEQFF
TRBJ2-7 - TRBV12-3/TRBV12-4 - TGTGCCAGCAGTTACGGACAAACCTACGAGCAGTACTTC CASSYGQTYEQYF
TRBJ1-2 - TRBV10-3 - TGTGCCATCAGCGCCCCCGGGGAAGACTATGGCTACACCTTC CAISAPGEDYGYTF
TRBJ2-7 - TRBV10-3 few TGTGCCATCAGTGAACTTAGGGGGGGGGAGGGGGGGCAGTACTTC CAISELRGGEGGQYF
TRBJ2-2 TRBD2 TRBV7-2 - TGTGCCAGCAGCTTGGAGACTAGCGGGGGGGCCGGCGAGGAGCTGTTTTTT CASSLETSGGAGEELFF
TRBJ2-3 TRBD2 TRBV14 - TGTGCCAGCAGCCCTCAGGTCACTAGCGGGGGCACAGATACGCAGTATTTT CASSPQVTSGGTDTQYF
TRBJ2-7 - TRBV5-6 - TGTGCCAGCCAGACAGTAGTGAGCCACGAGCAGTACTTC CASQTVVSHEQYF
TRBJ2-2 TRBD1 TRBV12-3/TRBV12-4 - TGTGCCAGCAGTCCCACGGGACAGGGGTGGACCGGGGAGCTGTTTTTT CASSPTGQGWTGELFF
TRBJ1-5 - TRBV29-1 - TGCAGCGTCGAAACCGGGGTAGACCAGCCCCAGCATTTT CSVETGVDQPQHF
TRBJ2-7 - TRBV6-1 many TGTGCCAGCAGTAGCGACCCGGGGACGAACTACGAGCAGTACTTC CASSSDPGTNYEQYF
TRBJ2-2 - TRBV4-1 many TGCGCCAGCAGCCAAGGGCTCGCGAACACCGGGGAGCTGTTTTTT CASSQGLANTGELFF
TRBJ1-5 - TRBV20-1 few TGCAGTGCTAGAGATGGAGCGGGCAATCAGCCCCAGCATTTT CSARDGAGNQPQHF
TRBJ2-4 - TRBV3-1 - TGTGCCAGCAGCCCTGGTGGTGTGACCAAAAACGTTCAGTACTTC CASSPGGVTKNVQYF
TRBJ1-4 - TRBV6-5 once TGTGCCAGCAGTTACCTCATGGCAACTAATGAAAAACTGTTTTTT CASSYLMATNEKLFF
TRBJ1-5 - TRBV29-1 many TGCAGCGTTGCGTCGGGTAACAATCAGCCCCAGCATTTT CSVASGNNQPQHF
TRBJ2-1 - TRBV25-1 - TGTGCCAGCAGGGACAGAGCCTACAATGAGCAGTTCTTC CASRDRAYNEQFF
TRBJ2-2 - TRBV20-1 - TGCAGTGCTAGAGAATCCCTTACCGGGGAGCTGTTTTTT CSARESLTGELFF
TRBJ1-1 - TRBV19 - TGTGCCACCAGCGGTTCAGGACGCCTCTTCACTGAAGCTTTCTTT CATSGSGRLFTEAFF
TRBJ1-1 - TRBV12-3/TRBV12-4 many TGTGCCAGCAGTTTACGCATAGGGAGCACTGAAGCTTTCTTT CASSLRIGSTEAFF
TRBJ1-2 - TRBV20-1 - TGCAGTGCTAAGGGGGGGGATGGCTACACCTTC CSAKGGDGYTF
TRBJ2-7 TRBD1 TRBV20-1 few TGCAGTGCTATGCCACAGGGGTACGAGCAGTACTTC CSAMPQGYEQYF
TRBJ2-3 - TRBV6-4 - TGTGCCAGCAGTGACTCGACCACAGATACGCAGTATTTT CASSDSTTDTQYF
TRBJ1-5 TRBD1 TRBV2 - TGTGCCAGCAGTACACGACGACAGGGGGGCAATCAGCCCCAGCATTTT CASSTRRQGGNQPQHF
TRBJ1-2 TRBD1 TRBV9 many TGTGCCAGCACCCCGGACAGGGGGCCTGTTCAAAATGGCTACACCTTC CASTPDRGPVQNGYTF
TRBJ2-1 TRBD1 TRBV9 many TGTGCCAGCAGCGTAGCGGCAGGGGGATACAATGAGCAGTTCTTC CASSVAAGGYNEQFF
TRBJ2-3 - TRBV6-2/TRBV6-3 many TGTGCCAGCAGTGGGGACTCTCTCGATACGCAGTATTTT CASSGDSLDTQYF
TRBJ1-6 TRBD1 TRBV2 many TGTGCCAGCAGCCCCTTCGGAGGGGGCGGAGGTTCACCCCTCCACTTT CASSPFGGGGGSPLHF
TRBJ1-2 TRBD1 TRBV20-1 - TGCAGTGCTAGAGCAGGGGGCAGTGAAGGCTACACCTTC CSARAGGSEGYTF
TRBJ1-2 TRBD1 TRBV7-9 - TGTGCCAGCAGACAACTAGCAGGGGGCTATGGCTACACCTTC CASRQLAGGYGYTF
TRBJ1-1 - TRBV7-3 - TGTGCCAGCAGTTTAGGTAGGGTAGCTTTCTTT CASSLGRVAFF
TRBJ1-4 - TRBV9 many TGTGCCAGCAGCGCGGGGGTGGGGAATGAAAAACTGTTTTTT CASSAGVGNEKLFF
TRBJ1-1 - TRBV14 - TGTGCCAGCAGCCTGGGTTTCGAAGCTTTCTTT CASSLGFEAFF
TRBJ2-2 - TRBV7-2 many TGTGCCAGCAGCTTATATAGGGTCGGAGTATCCGGGGAGCTGTTTTTT CASSLYRVGVSGELFF